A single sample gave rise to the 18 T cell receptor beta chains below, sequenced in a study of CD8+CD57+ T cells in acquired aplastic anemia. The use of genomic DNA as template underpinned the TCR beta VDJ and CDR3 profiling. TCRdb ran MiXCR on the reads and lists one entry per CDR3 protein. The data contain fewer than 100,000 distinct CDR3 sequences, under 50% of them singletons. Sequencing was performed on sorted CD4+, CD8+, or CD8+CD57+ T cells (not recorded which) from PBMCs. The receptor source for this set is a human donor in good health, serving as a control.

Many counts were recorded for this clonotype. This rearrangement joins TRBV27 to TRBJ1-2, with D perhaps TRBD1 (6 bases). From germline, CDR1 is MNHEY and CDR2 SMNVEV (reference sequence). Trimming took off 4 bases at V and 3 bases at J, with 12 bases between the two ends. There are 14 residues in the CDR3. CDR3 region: CASSSAGAYYGYTF. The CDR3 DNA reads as TGTGCCAGCAGTTCCGCAGGGGCCTACTATGGCTACACCTTC.

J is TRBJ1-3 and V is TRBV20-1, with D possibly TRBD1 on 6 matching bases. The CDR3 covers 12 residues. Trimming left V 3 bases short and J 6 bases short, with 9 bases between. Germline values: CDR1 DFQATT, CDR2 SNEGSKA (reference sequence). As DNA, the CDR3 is TGCAGTGCTAGTGGGACATCAAACACCATATATTTT. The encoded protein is CSASGTSNTIYF.

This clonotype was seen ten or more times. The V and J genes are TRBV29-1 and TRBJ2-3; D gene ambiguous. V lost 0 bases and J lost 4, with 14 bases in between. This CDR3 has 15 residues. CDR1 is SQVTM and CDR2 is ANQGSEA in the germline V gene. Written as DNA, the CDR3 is TGCAGCGTTGAAGATCCGCGAGGTCATCCAGATACGCAGTATTTT. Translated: CSVEDPRGHPDTQYF.

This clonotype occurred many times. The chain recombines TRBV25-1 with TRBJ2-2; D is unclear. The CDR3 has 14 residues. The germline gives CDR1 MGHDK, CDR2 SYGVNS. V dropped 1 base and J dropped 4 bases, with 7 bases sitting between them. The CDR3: CASSESWTTGELFF. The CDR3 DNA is TGTGCCAGCAGTGAATCTTGGACCACCGGGGAGCTGTTTTTT.

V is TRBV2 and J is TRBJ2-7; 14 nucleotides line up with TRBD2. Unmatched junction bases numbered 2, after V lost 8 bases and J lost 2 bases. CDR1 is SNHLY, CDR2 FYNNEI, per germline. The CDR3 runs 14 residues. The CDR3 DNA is TGTGCCAGCGTGACTAGCGGGAGGGCCTACGAGCAGTACTTC. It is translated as CASVTSGRAYEQYF.

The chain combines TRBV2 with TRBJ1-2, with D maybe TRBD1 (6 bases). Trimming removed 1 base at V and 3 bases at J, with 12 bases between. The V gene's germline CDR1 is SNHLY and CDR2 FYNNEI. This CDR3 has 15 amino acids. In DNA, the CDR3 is TGTGCCAGCAGTGAAGGCGTAACAGGGTACTATGGCTACACCTTC. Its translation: CASSEGVTGYYGYTF.

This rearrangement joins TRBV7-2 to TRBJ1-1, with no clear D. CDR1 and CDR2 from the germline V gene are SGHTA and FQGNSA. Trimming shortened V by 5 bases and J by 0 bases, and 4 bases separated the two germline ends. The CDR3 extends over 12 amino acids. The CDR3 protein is CASSRMNTEAFF. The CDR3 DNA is TGTGCCAGCAGCCGTATGAACACTGAAGCTTTCTTT.

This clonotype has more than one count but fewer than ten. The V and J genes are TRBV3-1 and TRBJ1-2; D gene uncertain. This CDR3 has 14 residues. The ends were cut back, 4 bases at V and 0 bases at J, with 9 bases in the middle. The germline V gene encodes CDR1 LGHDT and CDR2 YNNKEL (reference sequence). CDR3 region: CASSLRSTNYGYTF. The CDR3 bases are TGTGCCAGCAGCCTGAGATCAACTAACTATGGCTACACCTTC.

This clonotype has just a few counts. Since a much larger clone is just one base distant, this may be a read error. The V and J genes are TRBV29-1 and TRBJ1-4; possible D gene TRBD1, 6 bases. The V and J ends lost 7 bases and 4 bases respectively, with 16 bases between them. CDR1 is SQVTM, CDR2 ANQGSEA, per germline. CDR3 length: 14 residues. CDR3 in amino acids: CSAQPGQNNEKLFF. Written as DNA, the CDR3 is TGCAGCGCACAGCCGGGACAAAATAATGAAAAACTGTTTTTT.

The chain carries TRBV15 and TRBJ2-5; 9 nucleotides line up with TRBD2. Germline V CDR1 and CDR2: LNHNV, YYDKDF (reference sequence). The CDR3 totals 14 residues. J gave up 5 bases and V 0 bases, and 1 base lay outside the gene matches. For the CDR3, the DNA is TGTGCCACCAGCAGAGATACTAGCGGGGAGACCCAGTACTTC. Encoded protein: CATSRDTSGETQYF.

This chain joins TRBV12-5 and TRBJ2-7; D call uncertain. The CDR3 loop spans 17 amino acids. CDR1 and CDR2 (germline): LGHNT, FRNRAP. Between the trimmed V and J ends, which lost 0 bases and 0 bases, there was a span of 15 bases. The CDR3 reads CASGLVILRQSSYEQYF. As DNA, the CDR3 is TGTGCTAGTGGTTTGGTTATTTTAAGACAAAGCTCCTACGAGCAGTACTTC.

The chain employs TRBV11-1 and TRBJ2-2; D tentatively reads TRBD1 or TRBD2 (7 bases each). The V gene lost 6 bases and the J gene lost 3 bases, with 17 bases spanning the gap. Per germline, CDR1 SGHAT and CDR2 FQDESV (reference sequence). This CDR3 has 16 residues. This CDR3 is CASRDSRGGHTGELFF. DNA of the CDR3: TGTGCCAGCAGGGATTCCAGGGGGGGACACACCGGGGAGCTGTTTTTT.

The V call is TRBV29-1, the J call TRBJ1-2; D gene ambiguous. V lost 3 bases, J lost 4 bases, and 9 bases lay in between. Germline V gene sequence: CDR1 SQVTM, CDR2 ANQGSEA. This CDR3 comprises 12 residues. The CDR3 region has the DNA TGCAGCGTTGATGGGGTAGGCTATGGCTACACCTTC. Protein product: CSVDGVGYGYTF.

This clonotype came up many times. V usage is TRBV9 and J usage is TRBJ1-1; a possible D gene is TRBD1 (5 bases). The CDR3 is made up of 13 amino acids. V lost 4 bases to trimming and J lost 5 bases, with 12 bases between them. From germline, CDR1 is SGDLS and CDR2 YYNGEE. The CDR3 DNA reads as TGTGCCAGCAGCACCGGACAAAGGACTGAAGCTTTCTTT. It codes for CASSTGQRTEAFF.

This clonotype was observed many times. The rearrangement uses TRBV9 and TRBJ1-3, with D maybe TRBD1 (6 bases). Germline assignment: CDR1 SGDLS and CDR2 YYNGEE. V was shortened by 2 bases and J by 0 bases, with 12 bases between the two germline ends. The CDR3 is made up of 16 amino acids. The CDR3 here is CASSVDTGNSGNTIYF. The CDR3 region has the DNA TGTGCCAGCAGCGTCGACACAGGGAACTCTGGAAACACCATATATTTT. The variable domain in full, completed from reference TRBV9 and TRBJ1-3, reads DSGVTQTPKHLITATGQRVTLRCSPRSGDLSVYWYQQSLDQGLQFLIQYYNGEERAKGNILERFSAQQFPDLHSELNLSSLELGDSALYFCASSVDTGNSGNTIYFGEGSWLTVV.

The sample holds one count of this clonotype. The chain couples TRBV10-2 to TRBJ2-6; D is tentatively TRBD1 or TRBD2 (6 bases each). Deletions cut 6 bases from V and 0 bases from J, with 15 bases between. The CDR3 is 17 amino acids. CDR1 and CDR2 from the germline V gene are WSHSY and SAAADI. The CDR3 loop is CASRDSGLCSGANVLTF. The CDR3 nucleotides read TGCGCCAGCAGGGACAGCGGGCTGTGCTCTGGGGCCAACGTCCTGACTTTC.

For the CDR3, the DNA is TGTGCCAGTAGTGGGGGACAGAGCTCTGGAAACACCATATATTTT. It is translated as CASSGGQSSGNTIYF. The chain has TRBV19 and TRBJ1-3; TRBD1 aligns across 7 bases. Germline loops: CDR1 LNHDA, CDR2 SQIVND (reference sequence). The CDR3 extends over 15 amino acids. V gave up 5 bases and J gave up 0 bases; unmatched junction bases: 4.

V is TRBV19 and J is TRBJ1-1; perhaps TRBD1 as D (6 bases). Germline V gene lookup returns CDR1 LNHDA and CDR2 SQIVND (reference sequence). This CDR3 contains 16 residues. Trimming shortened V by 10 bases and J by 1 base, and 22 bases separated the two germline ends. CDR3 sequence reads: CATSMGGPAGNTEAFF. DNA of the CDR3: TGTGCCACCAGTATGGGGGGGCCCGCGGGGAACACTGAAGCTTTCTTT.